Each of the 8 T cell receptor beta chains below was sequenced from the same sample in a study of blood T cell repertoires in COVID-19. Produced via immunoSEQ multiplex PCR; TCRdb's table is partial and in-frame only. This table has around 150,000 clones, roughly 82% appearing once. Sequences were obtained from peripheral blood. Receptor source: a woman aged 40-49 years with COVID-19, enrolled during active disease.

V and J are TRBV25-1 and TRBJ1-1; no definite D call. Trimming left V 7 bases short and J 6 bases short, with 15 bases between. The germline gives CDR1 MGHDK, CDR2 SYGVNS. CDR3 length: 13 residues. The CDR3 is CASKDRGSAEAFF. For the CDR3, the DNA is TGTGCCAGCAAGGACCGGGGTAGCGCTGAAGCTTTCTTT.

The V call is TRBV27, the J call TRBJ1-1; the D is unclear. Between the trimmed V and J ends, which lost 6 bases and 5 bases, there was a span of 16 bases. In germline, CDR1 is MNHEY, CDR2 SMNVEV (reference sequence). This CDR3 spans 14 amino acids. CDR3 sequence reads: CASRIQRVGTEAFF. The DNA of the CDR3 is TGTGCCAGCAGGATACAGCGGGTTGGAACTGAAGCTTTCTTT.

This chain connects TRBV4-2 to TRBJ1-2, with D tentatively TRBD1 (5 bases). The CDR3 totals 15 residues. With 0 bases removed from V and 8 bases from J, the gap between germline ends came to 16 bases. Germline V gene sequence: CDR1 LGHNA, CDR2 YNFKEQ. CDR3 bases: TGTGCCAGCAGCCAAGATTTTGGGAGGGAGGGGGGCTACACCTTC. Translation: CASSQDFGREGGYTF.

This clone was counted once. Here the CDR3 reads CASNADSSGANVLTF. CDR3 nucleotides: TGTGCCAGCAACGCCGACAGCTCTGGGGCCAACGTCCTGACTTTC. This chain links TRBV27 with TRBJ2-6; weak D call: TRBD1 (5 bases). This CDR3 is built from 15 residues. Between the trimmed V and J ends, which lost 7 bases and 0 bases, there was a span of 10 bases. The germline V gene encodes CDR1 MNHEY and CDR2 SMNVEV (reference sequence). Combining the CDR3 with reference TRBV27 and TRBJ2-6 gives the whole variable domain EAQVTQNPRYLITVTGKKLTVTCSQNMNHEYMSWYRQDPGLGLRQIYYSMNVEVTDKGDVPEGYKVSRKEKRNFPLILESPSPNQTSLYFCASNADSSGANVLTFGAGSRLTVL.

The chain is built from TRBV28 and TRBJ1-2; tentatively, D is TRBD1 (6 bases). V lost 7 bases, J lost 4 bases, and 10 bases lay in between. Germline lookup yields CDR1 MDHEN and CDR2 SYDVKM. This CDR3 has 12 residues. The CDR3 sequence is CASTPGVYGYTF. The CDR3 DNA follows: TGTGCCAGCACCCCAGGGGTCTATGGCTACACCTTC.

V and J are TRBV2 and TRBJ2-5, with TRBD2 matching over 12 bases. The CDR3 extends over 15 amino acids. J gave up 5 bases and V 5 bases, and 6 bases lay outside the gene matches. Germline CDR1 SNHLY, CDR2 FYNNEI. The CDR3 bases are TGTGCCAGCAGTCCACTAGCGGGAGGTTCGGAGACCCAGTACTTC. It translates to CASSPLAGGSETQYF.

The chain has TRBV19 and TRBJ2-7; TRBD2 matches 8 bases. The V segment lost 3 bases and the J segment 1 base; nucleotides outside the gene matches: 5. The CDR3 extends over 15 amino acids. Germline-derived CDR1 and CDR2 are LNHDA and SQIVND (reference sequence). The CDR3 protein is CASSMTTSVSYEQYF. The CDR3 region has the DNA TGTGCCAGTAGTATGACGACTAGCGTATCCTACGAGCAGTACTTC. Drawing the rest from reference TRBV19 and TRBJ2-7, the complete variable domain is DGGITQSPKYLFRKEGQNVTLSCEQNLNHDAMYWYRQDPGQGLRLIYYSQIVNDFQKGDIAEGYSVSREKKESFPLTVTSAQKNPTAFYLCASSMTTSVSYEQYFGPGTRLTVT.

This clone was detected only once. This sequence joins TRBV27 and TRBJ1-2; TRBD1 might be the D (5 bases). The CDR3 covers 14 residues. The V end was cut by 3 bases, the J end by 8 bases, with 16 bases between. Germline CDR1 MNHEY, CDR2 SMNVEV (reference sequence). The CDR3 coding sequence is TGTGCCAGCAGTTTCCGACAGCCTTTTGACGGCTACACCTTC. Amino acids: CASSFRQPFDGYTF.